These 14 T cell receptor beta chains came from one sample sequenced in a study of T cell changes during pregnancy in multiple sclerosis. Data came from immunoSEQ multiplex PCR; TCRdb stores just in-frame clones and leaves some out. The table lists about 30,000 clones, 90% of them singletons. The sequencing here drew on CD4+ T cells from peripheral blood mononuclear cells, taken in the second trimester of pregnancy. The source is a female donor in good health, enrolled as a control in a pregnancy study.

This clone was seen once. CDR3 sequence (DNA): TGCGCCAGCAGCCAAGAACAGGGGGCGATCAATGGCTACACCTTC. Residues: CASSQEQGAINGYTF. The rearrangement links TRBV4-1 to TRBJ1-2; TRBD1 agrees at 9 bases. CDR1 and CDR2 from the germline V gene are MGHRA and YSYEKL. This CDR3 is built from 15 residues. V was clipped by 0 bases and J by 6 bases; unmatched bases: 5.

V usage is TRBV10-3 and J usage is TRBJ2-5, with 7 bases lining up with TRBD1. The CDR3 runs 15 residues. CDR1 and CDR2 (germline): ENHRY, SYGVKD. V lost 2 bases, J lost 1 base, and 4 bases stayed unmatched. The CDR3 reads CAISELRGLQETQYF. CDR3 coding DNA: TGTGCCATCAGTGAGCTTAGGGGGCTCCAAGAGACCCAGTACTTC.

The chain is built from TRBV5-1 and TRBJ1-3, with 9 bases matching TRBD1. CDR1 is SGHRS and CDR2 is YFSETQ in the germline V gene. The CDR3 totals 18 residues. V gave up 4 bases and J gave up 0 bases; unmatched junction bases: 11. The CDR3 loop reads CASSPTGTGFLSGNTIYF. CDR3 bases: TGCGCCAGCAGCCCGACCGGGACAGGGTTTCTCTCTGGAAACACCATATATTTT.

The genes are TRBV18 and TRBJ2-5, with 7 bases that match TRBD2. Trimming at V came to 1 base and at J to 4 bases, leaving 0 bases not matched to a gene. The CDR3 sequence is 13 residues long. The germline CDR1 and CDR2 sequences are KGHSH and LQKENI. CDR3 region: CASSPREGETQYF. The DNA for the CDR3 is TGTGCCAGCTCACCACGGGAGGGAGAGACCCAGTACTTC.

The chain carries TRBV7-2 and TRBJ1-5; D gene ambiguous. Germline V lookup: CDR1 SGHTA, CDR2 FQGNSA. This CDR3 is built from 14 residues. V was shortened by 1 base and J by 6 bases, with 10 bases between the two germline ends. The CDR3 DNA reads as TGTGCCAGCAGCTTAGGACATCGCGCTCAGCCCCAGCATTTT. Translating gives CASSLGHRAQPQHF.

V and J are TRBV11-2 and TRBJ1-5; D not certain. The CDR3 consists of 13 residues. Germline loops: CDR1 SGHAT, CDR2 FQNNGV. Trimming left V 1 base short and J 7 bases short, with 8 bases between. CDR3 bases: TGTGCCAGCAGCTTAGGGGCAGGCCAGCCCCAGCATTTT. It codes for CASSLGAGQPQHF.

The chain has TRBV9 and TRBJ1-3, with D tentatively TRBD1 (5 bases). The CDR3 is 17 residues long. The V end lost 0 bases, the J end lost 3 bases, and 16 bases lay between the germline ends. From germline, CDR1 is SGDLS and CDR2 YYNGEE. This CDR3 reads CASSVDPRGGGGNTIYF. CDR3 in DNA: TGTGCCAGCAGCGTAGACCCGCGGGGCGGGGGTGGAAACACCATATATTTT.

The chain couples TRBV4-1 to TRBJ2-5; D unresolved. This CDR3 spans 15 amino acids. The germline V gene encodes CDR1 MGHRA and CDR2 YSYEKL. V was trimmed by 0 bases and J by 2 bases, leaving 10 bases between them. CDR3: CASSQDVDLQETQYF. The CDR3 bases are TGCGCCAGCAGCCAAGATGTCGACTTACAAGAGACCCAGTACTTC.

The J gene is TRBJ2-7, the V gene TRBV5-1; 7 bases are shared with TRBD1. V dropped 4 bases and J dropped 4; count of bases not matched to a gene: 2. The CDR3 has 12 amino acids. Germline lookup yields CDR1 SGHRS and CDR2 YFSETQ. The CDR3 loop reads CASSTDRYEQYF. In DNA form, the CDR3 reads TGCGCCAGCAGCACGGACAGGTACGAGCAGTACTTC.

V and J are TRBV7-9 and TRBJ2-7, with TRBD1 identical over 11 bases. CDR3 length equals 14 residues. CDR1 is SEHNR, CDR2 FQNEAQ, per germline (reference sequence). J gave up 7 bases and V 5 bases, and 7 bases lay outside the gene matches. In nucleotides, the CDR3 is TGTGCCAGCAGCCAGGACAGGGGGCGGGATGAGCAGTACTTC. Its protein is CASSQDRGRDEQYF.

The chain combines TRBV4-3 with TRBJ2-7; 10 bases are a match to TRBD2. V lost 3 bases and J lost 0; bases outside the gene matches: 2. CDR3 length: 15 residues. In germline, CDR1 is LGHNA, CDR2 YSLEER. CDR3 in DNA: TGCGCCAGCAGCCAGCAGCGGGGGGGCTCCTACGAGCAGTACTTC. Encoded protein: CASSQQRGGSYEQYF.

This chain joins TRBV7-9 and TRBJ2-7; possible D gene TRBD1, 5 bases. The germline V gene has CDR1 SEHNR and CDR2 FQNEAQ (reference sequence). Trimming removed 6 bases at V and 7 bases at J, with 19 bases between. This CDR3 is 14 amino acids long. The CDR3 sequence is CASRKGHIDGEQYF. DNA for the CDR3: TGTGCCAGCAGAAAGGGGCATATTGACGGGGAGCAGTACTTC.

The J gene is TRBJ1-1, the V gene TRBV5-5; D might be TRBD1 (5 bases). The germline V gene encodes CDR1 SGHKS and CDR2 YYEKEE (reference sequence). The CDR3 loop spans 16 amino acids. V lost 5 bases, J lost 1 base, and 18 bases lay in between. The CDR3 spells CASRPSGIGWNTEAFF. The CDR3 coding sequence is TGTGCCAGCAGACCATCAGGGATCGGATGGAACACTGAAGCTTTCTTT. The whole variable domain, remainder taken from reference TRBV5-5 and TRBJ1-1, is DAGVTQSPTHLIKTRGQQVTLRCSPISGHKSVSWYQQVLGQGPQFIFQYYEKEERGRGNFPDRFSARQFPNYSSELNVNALLLGDSALYLCASRPSGIGWNTEAFFGQGTRLTVV.

This sequence joins TRBV5-6 and TRBJ1-2; D not certain. Germline V lookup: CDR1 SGHDT, CDR2 YYEEEE. Trimming cost V 1 base and J 4 bases, with 17 bases left between them. The CDR3 extends over 16 amino acids. In DNA form, the CDR3 reads TGTGCCAGCAGCTTGCCCCGGGTCCCGGCGGGCTATGGCTACACCTTC. Translated: CASSLPRVPAGYGYTF.